A single sample is the source of the 24 T cell receptor beta chains below, sequenced in a study of cytomegalovirus exposure and HLA in healthy donors. It was with 60 Vbeta and 13 Jbeta primers that the PCR ran. TCRdb keeps only in-frame clones here, not all; method: immunoSEQ multiplex PCR. The sample lists roughly 86,000 clones, around two thirds seen once, with 3.9% in the top ten. Material: PBMCs. Every receptor here comes from a man between 25 and 39 years old in good health and CMV-seronegative.

The chain combines TRBV4-3 with TRBJ2-1; possible D gene TRBD1, 5 bases. Between the trimmed V and J ends, which lost 1 base and 12 bases, there was a span of 13 bases. Germline CDR1 reads LGHNA; CDR2 reads YSLEER. The length of the CDR3 is 13 residues. CDR3: CASSQVWGQLQFF. DNA of the CDR3: TGCGCCAGCAGCCAAGTCTGGGGCCAGTTGCAGTTCTTC.

The rearrangement joins TRBV9 to TRBJ1-2; weak D call: TRBD1 (6 bases). The germline V gene encodes CDR1 SGDLS and CDR2 YYNGEE. This CDR3 has 13 residues. V lost 2 bases and J 2 bases, leaving 7 bases between the germline ends. CDR3 sequence reads: CASSVGQNYGYTF. The CDR3, as DNA: TGTGCCAGCAGCGTTGGACAGAACTATGGCTACACCTTC.

There are a few counts of this clone. The chain uses TRBV21-1 and TRBJ2-4; the listed D gene, TRBD2, was not tested against the DNA. TRBV21-1 is a recognized pseudogene. There are 17 residues in the CDR3. Here the CDR3 reads CASSKAGGGLAKNIQYF. CDR3 bases: TGTGCCAGCAGCAAAGCAGGGGGGGGCCTAGCCAAAAACATTCAGTACTTC.

V is TRBV15 and J is TRBJ1-1; 7 bases align to TRBD1. J lost 1 base, V lost 8 bases, and 4 bases had no gene match. The CDR3 contains 13 residues. Germline assignment: CDR1 LNHNV and CDR2 YYDKDF (reference sequence). The DNA for the CDR3 is TGTGCCACCGAGGGACAGCGGAACACTGAAGCTTTCTTT. It is translated as CATEGQRNTEAFF.

This clone was observed a few times. CDR3: CASSQGTSGSLTDTQYF. CDR3 DNA: TGCGCCAGCAGCCAAGGGACTAGCGGGAGTCTCACAGATACGCAGTATTTT. This chain joins TRBV5-1 and TRBJ2-3; 14 bases map to TRBD2. The germline V gene has CDR1 SGHRS and CDR2 YFSETQ. This CDR3 spans 17 amino acids. Unmatched junction bases numbered 6, after V lost 4 bases and J lost 2 bases.

A few counts support this clone. The V call is TRBV9, the J call TRBJ1-1; 8 nucleotides align to TRBD1. With V trimmed by 0 bases and J by 4 bases, 2 bases remained unmatched. Germline assignment: CDR1 SGDLS and CDR2 YYNGEE. The CDR3 spans 14 residues. The CDR3 sequence: CASSVGTGSTEAFF. The CDR3 DNA reads TGTGCCAGCAGCGTAGGGACAGGGAGCACTGAAGCTTTCTTT.

This clone was seen only a few times. V usage is TRBV7-6 and J usage is TRBJ2-7; no reliable D call. V dropped 5 bases and J dropped 0 bases, with 11 bases sitting between them. Germline V gene lookup returns CDR1 SGHVS and CDR2 FNYEAQ. The CDR3 is 14 residues long. CDR3 sequence (DNA): TGTGCCAGCAGCCGTACAGTTTCCTCCTACGAGCAGTACTTC. Translated: CASSRTVSSYEQYF.

This chain links TRBV7-8 with TRBJ1-5, with 8 positions matching TRBD1. The CDR3 loop spans 19 amino acids. Germline lookup yields CDR1 SGHVS and CDR2 FQNEAQ. The V and J ends lost 0 bases and 0 bases, in that order; junction bases with no gene match: 10. Written as DNA, the CDR3 is TGTGCCAGCAGCTTAGCTACCACAGGGGGTGCCTATAGCAATCAGCCCCAGCATTTT. Protein sequence: CASSLATTGGAYSNQPQHF.

The chain is built from TRBV5-4 and TRBJ2-7, with TRBD2 as a possible D gene (6 bases). CDR1 SGHNT and CDR2 YYREEE come from the germline V gene (reference sequence). This CDR3 is built from 14 residues. Trimming removed 4 bases at V and 4 bases at J, with 15 bases between. In DNA, the CDR3 is TGTGCCAGCAGCGCCTGGGACCGGGAGTACGAGCAGTACTTC. Its translation is CASSAWDREYEQYF.

The rearrangement links TRBV4-1 to TRBJ1-1; the match to TRBD1 covers 7 bases. The CDR3 has 15 residues. CDR1 is MGHRA, CDR2 YSYEKL, per germline. Trimming took 4 bases from V and 1 from J; bases not matched to a gene: 6. CDR3 coding DNA: TGCGCCAGCAGCCTACGGGACAGTGAGAACACTGAAGCTTTCTTT. This gives the protein CASSLRDSENTEAFF.

The rearrangement uses TRBV7-3 and TRBJ2-3, with TRBD2 as a possible D gene (6 bases). This CDR3 contains 15 residues. The germline CDR1 and CDR2 sequences are SGHTA and FQGTGA. V was shortened by 5 bases and J by 0 bases, with 12 bases between the two germline ends. CDR3 loop: CASSRSGFSTDTQYF. Written as DNA, the CDR3 is TGTGCCAGCAGCCGTAGCGGCTTCAGCACAGATACGCAGTATTTT.

The rearrangement joins TRBV2 to TRBJ1-5; TRBD1 agrees at 9 bases. After removal of 2 bases from V and 4 bases from J, the junction contained 3 bases not matched to a gene. From germline, CDR1 is SNHLY and CDR2 FYNNEI. This CDR3 contains 15 residues. The CDR3 DNA reads as TGTGCCAGCAGTGAACCGGGACAGGGAAATCAGCCCCAGCATTTT. Residues: CASSEPGQGNQPQHF.

The rearrangement joins TRBV12-5 to TRBJ2-2; 8 nucleotides align to TRBD2. Germline V gene lookup returns CDR1 LGHNT and CDR2 FRNRAP. V dropped 3 bases and J dropped 6; count of bases not matched to a gene: 6. This CDR3 contains 15 residues. CDR3 nucleotides: TGTGCTAGTGGTTTCCGGGAGGGGGTCGCCGGGGAGCTGTTTTTT. It is translated as CASGFREGVAGELFF. Full variable domain (outside the CDR3, taken from reference TRBV12-5 and TRBJ2-2): DARVTQTPRHKVTEMGQEVTMRCQPILGHNTVFWYRQTMMQGLELLAYFRNRAPLDDSGMPKDRFSAEMPDATLATLKIQPSEPRDSAVYFCASGFREGVAGELFFGEGSRLTVL.

Comments on this clone: At one end the junction does not follow the germline gene, possibly because of a read error. V is TRBV7-9 and J is TRBJ2-7, with D perhaps TRBD1 (5 bases). The CDR3 covers 15 residues. Germline values: CDR1 SEHNR, CDR2 FQNEAQ (reference sequence). The CDR3 DNA follows: TGTTCCAGCAGCCGCCAGGACACCCGAACCTACGAGCAGTACTTC. This encodes CSSSRQDTRTYEQYF.

This clone turned up a few times. The chain couples TRBV11-3 to TRBJ2-5, with TRBD1 identical over 7 bases. Germline V gene sequence: CDR1 SGHNT, CDR2 YENEEA. CDR3 size: 16 residues. The V segment lost 1 base and the J segment 5 bases; nucleotides outside the gene matches: 10. CDR3 amino acids: CASSLGTGTATETQYF. The DNA for the CDR3 is TGTGCCAGCAGCTTAGGCACCGGGACAGCCACGGAGACCCAGTACTTC.

The J gene is TRBJ2-2, the V gene TRBV9; D possibly corresponds to TRBD2 (5 bases). Germline V lookup: CDR1 SGDLS, CDR2 YYNGEE. The CDR3 sequence is 17 residues long. Trimming removed 1 base at V and 6 bases at J, with 19 bases between. The CDR3 DNA reads as TGTGCCAGCAGCGTATACTCATCCCCGCCCGGGGCCGGGGAGCTGTTTTTT. Residues: CASSVYSSPPGAGELFF.

V is TRBV29-1 and J is TRBJ1-2; D is ambiguous. The germline V and J ends were trimmed by 1 base and 2 bases, with 14 bases remaining between them. Germline values: CDR1 SQVTM, CDR2 ANQGSEA. CDR3 length: 15 amino acids. This CDR3 is CSVEGPRSENYGYTF. For the CDR3, the DNA is TGCAGCGTTGAAGGCCCCAGGTCGGAAAACTATGGCTACACCTTC.

This sequence joins TRBV28 and TRBJ2-1, with 7 bases aligning to TRBD2. The CDR3 runs to 15 residues. J lost 5 bases, V lost 7 bases, and 11 bases had no gene match. Germline lookup yields CDR1 MDHEN and CDR2 SYDVKM. The CDR3 is CASTGLREFDNEQFF. In DNA form, the CDR3 reads TGTGCCAGCACGGGCCTGCGGGAGTTCGACAATGAGCAGTTCTTC.

V and J are TRBV9 and TRBJ2-1; D may be TRBD1 (6 bases). There are 15 residues in the CDR3. Germline assignment: CDR1 SGDLS and CDR2 YYNGEE. V dropped 3 bases and J dropped 7 bases, with 17 bases sitting between them. CDR3 sequence (DNA): TGTGCCAGCAGCGCCACAGGGTTTGGGTTTAATGAGCAGTTCTTC. It translates to CASSATGFGFNEQFF.

The chain recombines TRBV10-1 with TRBJ2-1, with D possibly TRBD2 on 5 matching bases. From germline, CDR1 is WNHNN and CDR2 SYGVQD (reference sequence). Between the trimmed V and J ends, which lost 4 bases and 4 bases, there was a span of 5 bases. The CDR3 has 12 amino acids. This CDR3 is CASSAGYNEQFF. DNA for the CDR3: TGCGCCAGCAGTGCGGGATACAATGAGCAGTTCTTC.

This clone has just one count. The rearrangement uses TRBV19 and TRBJ1-4, with D hard to call. The CDR3 runs to 14 residues. The V and J ends lost 6 bases and 0 bases respectively, with 8 bases between them. Germline V gives CDR1 LNHDA, CDR2 SQIVND (reference sequence). CDR3 nucleotides: TGTGCCAGTAGCCGGGTAACAACTAATGAAAAACTGTTTTTT. Its protein product is CASSRVTTNEKLFF.

The sample holds a few counts of this clone. CDR3 amino acids: CASSIQGAYEQYF. The CDR3 bases are TGTGCCAGTAGTATTCAGGGGGCCTACGAGCAGTACTTC. The V gene is TRBV19, the J gene TRBJ2-7; 7 bases match TRBD1. The length of the CDR3 is 13 residues. Per the germline V gene, CDR1 is LNHDA and CDR2 is SQIVND (reference sequence). After removal of 3 bases from V and 2 bases from J, the junction contained 1 base not matched to a gene.

This clone was detected only once. This chain connects TRBV10-3 to TRBJ1-1; a weak D match, TRBD1 (5 bases). Looked up from germline, CDR1 is ENHRY and CDR2 is SYGVKD. V lost 6 bases, J lost 11 bases, and 16 bases lay in between. The CDR3 loop spans 12 amino acids. CDR3 DNA: TGTGCCATCAGGACATGGGGCGAGTCCGCTTTCTTT. This sequence encodes CAIRTWGESAFF.

The chain links TRBV18 to TRBJ1-5; 7 bases agree with TRBD1. This CDR3 region has 14 residues. Germline V CDR1 and CDR2: KGHSH, LQKENI. The V segment lost 6 bases and the J segment 6 bases; nucleotides outside the gene matches: 8. Here the CDR3 reads CASSLGTEGQPQHF. The CDR3 DNA sequence: TGTGCCAGCTCTCTTGGGACAGAGGGTCAGCCCCAGCATTTT. The full variable domain, with the rest looked up from reference TRBV18 and TRBJ1-5, is NAGVMQNPRHLVRRRGQEARLRCSPMKGHSHVYWYRQLPEEGLKFMVYLQKENIIDESGMPKERFSAEFPKEGPSILRIQQVVRGDSAAYFCASSLGTEGQPQHFGDGTRLSIL.